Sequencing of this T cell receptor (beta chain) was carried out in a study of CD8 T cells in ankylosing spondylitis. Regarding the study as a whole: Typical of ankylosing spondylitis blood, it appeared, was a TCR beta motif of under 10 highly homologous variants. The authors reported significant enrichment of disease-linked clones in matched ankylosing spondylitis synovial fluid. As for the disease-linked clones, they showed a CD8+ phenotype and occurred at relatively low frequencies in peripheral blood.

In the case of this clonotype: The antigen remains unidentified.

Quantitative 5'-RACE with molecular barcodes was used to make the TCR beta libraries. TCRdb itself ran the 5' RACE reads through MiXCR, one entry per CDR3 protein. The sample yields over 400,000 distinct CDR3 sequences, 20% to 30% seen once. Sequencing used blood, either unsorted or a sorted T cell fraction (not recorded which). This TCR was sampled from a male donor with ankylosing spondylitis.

In DNA, the CDR3 is TGTGCCACCAGTGATTCAGTTACTAGCGGGAGACCCTCAGATACGCAGTATTTT. Translated: CATSDSVTSGRPSDTQYF. The V call is TRBV24-1, the J call TRBJ2-3; 11 bases map to TRBD2. V trimming: 2 bases; J trimming: 4 bases; junction bases outside the gene matches: 10. CDR1 and CDR2 (germline): KGHDR, SFDVKD. CDR3 length: 18 residues.